What follows are 3 T cell receptor beta chains derived from one specimen sequenced in a study of cytomegalovirus exposure and HLA in healthy donors. A multiplex PCR was run with 60 Vbeta primers and 13 Jbeta primers. The protocol was immunoSEQ multiplex PCR, while the TCRdb copy is restricted to in-frame clones and leaves out a portion. The table lists about 77,000 clones, 75% to 80% of them singletons, with almost 4.5% in the top ten. Sequenced input: PBMCs. Receptor source: a man aged 35-49 years in good health and CMV-seronegative.

The chain recombines TRBV19 with TRBJ1-1; D gene unclear. CDR3 length equals 13 residues. Per germline, CDR1 LNHDA and CDR2 SQIVND (reference sequence). Trimming shortened V by 5 bases and J by 7 bases, and 14 bases separated the two germline ends. The DNA of the CDR3 is TGTGCCAGTAGTCCTAGGAGGTTAAGTGAAGCTTTCTTT. Translation gives CASSPRRLSEAFF. The full variable domain, rest sourced from reference TRBV19 and TRBJ1-1, is DGGITQSPKYLFRKEGQNVTLSCEQNLNHDAMYWYRQDPGQGLRLIYYSQIVNDFQKGDIAEGYSVSREKKESFPLTVTSAQKNPTAFYLCASSPRRLSEAFFGQGTRLTVV.

The rearrangement joins TRBV29-1 to TRBJ1-2; D unclear. V was shortened by 7 bases and J by 1 base, with 19 bases between the two germline ends. The CDR3 covers 15 residues. The germline V gene has CDR1 SQVTM and CDR2 ANQGSEA. The CDR3: CSALGWREDNYGYTF. CDR3 bases: TGCAGCGCACTCGGATGGAGGGAAGATAACTATGGCTACACCTTC.

This clone was detected only a few times. J is TRBJ2-3 and V is TRBV6-5, with D perhaps TRBD2 (6 bases). Per germline, CDR1 MNHEY and CDR2 SVGAGI. V was trimmed by 3 bases and J by 1 base, leaving 11 bases between them. The CDR3 loop spans 15 amino acids. The CDR3 sequence: CASSYFGEGTDTQYF. The CDR3, as DNA: TGTGCCAGCAGTTATTTCGGGGAGGGCACAGATACGCAGTATTTT.